This TCR beta chain was sequenced during a study of early T cells in non-severe SARS-CoV-2 infection. This clonotype has a count of ten or more. V was trimmed by 5 bases and J by 5 bases, leaving 13 bases between them. This CDR3 contains 15 residues. CDR1 and CDR2 from the germline V gene are SGHTA and FQGNSA. Via MiXCR, TCRdb re-called the 5' RACE reads, giving one row per CDR3 protein. In the table there are tens of thousands of distinct CDR3 sequences, over 5% of which are singletons. V and J are TRBV7-2 and TRBJ1-6, with D perhaps matching TRBD1 (6 bases). The clonotype was recovered from an adult who was a healthcare worker with PCR-confirmed SARS-CoV-2 infection or an uninfected control (not recorded which). The sequenced sample was whole blood. CDR3 sequence: CASSPYQGNNSPLHF. The CDR3, as DNA: TGTGCCAGCAGCCCCTATCAGGGGAATAATTCACCCCTCCACTTT.